One sample yielded the 2 T cell receptor beta chains listed below, sequenced in a study of blood T cells in healthy people across ages. The use of a sample-barcoded 5' primer and a J-beta primer mix characterized a second PCR of roughly 7 to 11 cycles. TCRdb analysed the 5' RACE reads with MiXCR anew, one entry per CDR3 protein. The sample records roughly 800,000 distinct CDR3 sequences, roughly 60% being singletons. The material sequenced was blood. These receptors came from a man in his thirties or forties in good health.

The chain joins TRBV19 to TRBJ1-6, with TRBD1 identical over 11 bases. Trimming removed 8 bases from V and 7 bases from J; junction bases left unmatched: 7. The CDR3 totals 15 residues. CDR1 is LNHDA, CDR2 SQIVND, per germline (reference sequence). CDR3 sequence: CASVDRGLPNSPLHF. In DNA form, the CDR3 reads TGTGCCAGTGTGGACAGGGGGCTTCCAAATTCACCCCTCCACTTT.

This clonotype was seen a few times. The chain carries TRBV12-5 and TRBJ1-2; no firm D call. The CDR3 contains 11 residues. Per the germline V gene, CDR1 is LGHNT and CDR2 is FRNRAP. V dropped 3 bases and J dropped 5 bases, with 4 bases sitting between them. CDR3 residues: CASGLGYGYTF. CDR3 DNA sequence: TGTGCTAGTGGTTTAGGGTATGGCTACACCTTC. The full variable domain, rest sourced from reference TRBV12-5 and TRBJ1-2, is DARVTQTPRHKVTEMGQEVTMRCQPILGHNTVFWYRQTMMQGLELLAYFRNRAPLDDSGMPKDRFSAEMPDATLATLKIQPSEPRDSAVYFCASGLGYGYTFGSGTRLTVV.